The 16 T cell receptor beta chains below come from one sample, sequenced in a study of blood T cell repertoires in COVID-19. Assay used: immunoSEQ multiplex PCR; TCRdb lists only in-frame clones, some missing. The sample includes about 360,000 clones, 80% to 90% seen only once; the top ten take less than 2.5%. The sample was PBMCs or T cells enriched from blood (not recorded which). The receptor set was obtained from a man aged 40-55 years in a cohort exposed to, infected with or recovered from COVID-19 (not recorded which).

The chain is built from TRBV25-1 and TRBJ2-2; D is unresolved. The V and J ends lost 3 bases and 1 base respectively, with 6 bases between them. This CDR3 is built from 14 residues. The germline V gene encodes CDR1 MGHDK and CDR2 SYGVNS. The chain's CDR3 is CASSDVLNTGELFF. The CDR3 bases are TGTGCCAGCAGTGATGTCCTGAACACCGGGGAGCTGTTTTTT.

The chain couples TRBV5-1 to TRBJ2-2; D perhaps matches TRBD2 (6 bases). This CDR3 region has 16 residues. The germline V and J ends were trimmed by 0 bases and 2 bases, with 11 bases remaining between them. CDR1 SGHRS and CDR2 YFSETQ come from the germline V gene. The CDR3 is CASSLGLARNTGELFF. As DNA, the CDR3 is TGCGCCAGCAGCTTGGGGCTAGCGAGAAACACCGGGGAGCTGTTTTTT.

The chain recombines TRBV6-5 with TRBJ2-2, with unresolved D. The V gene lost 8 bases and the J gene lost 2 bases, with 9 bases spanning the gap. Per the germline V gene, CDR1 is MNHEY and CDR2 is SVGAGI. The CDR3 is made up of 13 amino acids. The chain's CDR3 is CASRVPNTGELFF. As DNA, the CDR3 is TGTGCCAGCCGGGTTCCAAACACCGGGGAGCTGTTTTTT.

This chain uses TRBV5-1 with TRBJ1-1; TRBD1 matches 9 bases. This CDR3 contains 18 residues. Germline V gives CDR1 SGHRS, CDR2 YFSETQ. The J segment lost 3 bases and the V segment lost 0 bases, leaving 12 bases of the junction unmatched. CDR3 sequence: CASSLGIRTGVLDTEAFF. The DNA for the CDR3 is TGCGCCAGCAGCTTGGGAATAAGGACAGGGGTTTTGGACACTGAAGCTTTCTTT.

This clone came up a few times. The chain joins TRBV20-1 to TRBJ1-1; D is possibly TRBD1 (6 bases). This CDR3 has 13 residues. CDR1 is DFQATT and CDR2 is SNEGSKA in the germline V gene (reference sequence). Trimming left V 3 bases short and J 3 bases short, with 11 bases between. The CDR3: CSASGGSYTEAFF. The CDR3 DNA reads TGCAGTGCTAGTGGGGGCTCTTACACTGAAGCTTTCTTT.

This chain uses TRBV6-5 with TRBJ2-7; D gene unclear. The CDR3 is 15 residues long. V was trimmed by 0 bases and J by 7 bases, leaving 16 bases between them. Germline values: CDR1 MNHEY, CDR2 SVGAGI. In nucleotides, the CDR3 is TGTGCCAGCAGTTACTCTTCAGGCTCCACTCGAGAGCAGTACTTC. This translates into CASSYSSGSTREQYF.

The chain is built from TRBV11-3 and TRBJ2-1; 9 bases map to TRBD2. Germline CDR1 and CDR2: SGHNT and YENEEA. V lost 5 bases and J lost 9; bases outside the gene matches: 5. The CDR3 is made up of 13 amino acids. The CDR3 region has the DNA TGTGCCAGCAGCCGCGGGAGGGAAGGTGAGCAGTTCTTC. It codes for CASSRGREGEQFF.

The chain carries TRBV28 and TRBJ1-3; D call uncertain. There are 14 residues in the CDR3. Deletions cut 6 bases from V and 0 bases from J, with 9 bases between. Germline CDR1 and CDR2: MDHEN and SYDVKM. CDR3 nucleotide sequence: TGTGCCAGCAGCTACAGCAGCTCTGGAAACACCATATATTTT. Amino acids: CASSYSSSGNTIYF.

The chain couples TRBV27 to TRBJ2-2, with 9 bases matching TRBD2. Germline CDR1 reads MNHEY; CDR2 reads SMNVEV (reference sequence). CDR3 length: 15 residues. V was clipped by 6 bases and J by 1 base; unmatched bases: 3. CDR3 sequence (DNA): TGTGCCAGCAGCCCACTAGCGGGGAACACCGGGGAGCTGTTTTTT. This gives the protein CASSPLAGNTGELFF.

The chain carries TRBV2 and TRBJ1-2; TRBD1 agrees at 12 bases. Germline lookup yields CDR1 SNHLY and CDR2 FYNNEI. V lost 7 bases, J lost 8 bases, and 8 bases stayed unmatched. CDR3 length: 14 residues. CDR3 DNA: TGTGCCAGCAACCGGGACAGGGGGCTTCAAGGCTACACCTTC. Translation: CASNRDRGLQGYTF.

As DNA, the CDR3 is TGTGCCAGCAGCTCGACAGGGGCGGAGGAGACCCAGTACTTC. Translated: CASSSTGAEETQYF. This chain joins TRBV11-3 and TRBJ2-5; TRBD1 aligns across 8 bases. Per the germline V gene, CDR1 is SGHNT and CDR2 is YENEEA. V was clipped by 4 bases and J by 5 bases; unmatched bases: 6. The CDR3 extends over 14 amino acids.

This clone occurred a few times. J is TRBJ1-4 and V is TRBV7-9, with D possibly matching TRBD1 (6 bases). This CDR3 is built from 15 residues. With 5 bases removed from V and 4 bases from J, the gap between germline ends came to 14 bases. CDR1 and CDR2 (germline): SEHNR, FQNEAQ (reference sequence). As DNA, the CDR3 is TGTGCCAGCAGCCCACAGGGCTTCGGTAATGAAAAACTGTTTTTT. It yields the protein CASSPQGFGNEKLFF.

With respect to this clone: One end of the junction is discordant with germline, which a read error may explain. The CDR3: CAISGGITIYF. As DNA, the CDR3 is TGTGCCATCAGTGGAGGAATCACCATATATTTT. V gene TRBV10-3 combines with J gene TRBJ1-3; no reliable D call. Germline CDR1 and CDR2: ENHRY and SYGVKD. CDR3 length equals 11 residues.

The table lists this clone with a few counts. The rearrangement uses TRBV10-3 and TRBJ1-2; the match to TRBD1 covers 9 bases. This CDR3 is built from 15 residues. The germline V gene has CDR1 ENHRY and CDR2 SYGVKD. V lost 7 bases to trimming and J lost 7 bases; unmatched junction nucleotides: 13. The CDR3 region has the DNA TGTGCCATCACAGAAGCCGGGACAGGGAAGAGTGGCTACACCTTC. It specifies CAITEAGTGKSGYTF.

In DNA, the CDR3 is TGTGCCTCCGGTAAAGTGCGCTCTGGAAACACCATATATTTT. Encoded protein: CASGKVRSGNTIYF. This chain connects TRBV3-1 (or the pseudogene TRBV3-2) to TRBJ1-3, with D unclear. V was shortened by 11 bases and J by 0 bases, with 14 bases between the two germline ends. Germline loops: CDR1 LGHDT, CDR2 YNNKEL (reference sequence). This CDR3 region has 14 residues.

This clone was seen once. The chain recombines TRBV25-1 with TRBJ2-7, with TRBD1 matching over 7 bases. The CDR3 is 15 amino acids. CDR1 and CDR2 from the germline V gene are MGHDK and SYGVNS. V was clipped by 2 bases and J by 4 bases; unmatched bases: 8. The CDR3 DNA is TGTGCCAGCAGTGAAAGGGGACAGCTGTCTTACGAGCAGTACTTC. This gives the protein CASSERGQLSYEQYF.